Listed below are T cell receptor beta chains from one sample, sequenced in a study of T cell changes during pregnancy in multiple sclerosis. This table comes from immunoSEQ multiplex PCR, and its TCRdb copy is limited to in-frame clones, with some not included. The profile shows around 57,000 clones, 90% of them singletons. The sequencing used peripheral blood, collected in the third trimester of pregnancy. The receptors originated from a female donor in good health, enrolled as a control in a pregnancy study. CDR3s leave out the opening cysteine and the closing phenylalanine or tryptophan. Clone size appears in some rows only: once, few, many, or a class for an expanded clone.

>TRBV7-9|medium-sized
ASSPTGLDNEQF
>TRBV2|.
AIRDREGYT
>TRBV12-2|.
ASRLEGPGGYEQY
>TRBV27|.
ASSLRYQETQY
>TRBV10-3|.
AVGSGRNSGELF
>TRBV10-3|.
AISEGQSGDEQY
>TRBV6-4|.
ASSATVMNTEAF
>TRBV18|.
ASLDRVEQETQY
>TRBV7-2|.
ASSSRTGATNYGYT
>TRBV9|.
ASATGGTTTNEKLF
>TRBV6-5|.
ASSPGQTNEKLF
>TRBV4-3|.
ASSQDRAGGYNSPLH
>TRBV9|few
ASSPSQGYTEAF
>TRBV18|.
ASSTGTGKSTNEKLF
>TRBV6-4|.
ASSEYSNSGNTIY
>TRBV7-8|.
ASRLQGLTEAF
>TRBV18|.
ASSPDRVGTEAF
>TRBV19|.
ASSINRGGNTEAF
>TRBV23-1|.
ASSQSGPRWGEKLF
>TRBV7-2|.
ASSAITGAKVYLTEAF
>TRBV10-1|.
ASSTGTPNSPLH
>TRBV5-4|.
ASTREGGWGTDTQY
>TRBV19|.
ASEGADTEAF
>TRBV7-6|.
ASSNHSSGFANRGSIYGYT
>TRBV5-4|.
ASSLAGGVSKSTNEKLF
>TRBV4-2|.
ASSQGTSGLTDTQY
>TRBV6-5|.
ASDRASGGEQY
>TRBV6-1|.
ASSRQGYGYT
>TRBV5-1|.
ASSSTDRSNEQF
>TRBV4-3|.
ASSQERLSSYNEQF
>TRBV5-1|few
ASSLTGTTEAF
>TRBV10-3|.
AISGEKETSGGIQETQY
>TRBV21-1|.
ASSKEDRLIRHSNQPQH
>TRBV29-1|.
SVELLAATSYEQY
>TRBV7-2|.
ASSRRLAGLGDTQY
>TRBV30|.
AWEYGQGSYNEQF
>TRBV6-5|.
ASGRAGTQY
>TRBV7-9|.
ASSLAGTGGRSYEQY
>TRBV19|.
ASRALGGGEETQY
>TRBV7-2|.
ASSLLQGGEQY
>TRBV28|.
ASSRTKGRDQPQH
>TRBV5-4|.
ASSLTDSHTEAF
>TRBV27|.
ASSYLDRRNTEAF
>TRBV7-9|once
ASSETGTDEKLF
>TRBV5-3|.
ARSLRLNRSGVYNEQF
>TRBV11-3|.
ASSLALLQGAYNSPLH
>TRBV21-1|many
ASSKKDRAGSPLH
>TRBV7-8|.
ASRSGQGYEKLF
>TRBV6-5|.
ASSRGDPNYGYT
>TRBV6-5|.
ASSYGASGGPKEQF
>TRBV18|.
ASSPTGQTYEQY
>TRBV6-5|.
ASGLTVSGNTIY